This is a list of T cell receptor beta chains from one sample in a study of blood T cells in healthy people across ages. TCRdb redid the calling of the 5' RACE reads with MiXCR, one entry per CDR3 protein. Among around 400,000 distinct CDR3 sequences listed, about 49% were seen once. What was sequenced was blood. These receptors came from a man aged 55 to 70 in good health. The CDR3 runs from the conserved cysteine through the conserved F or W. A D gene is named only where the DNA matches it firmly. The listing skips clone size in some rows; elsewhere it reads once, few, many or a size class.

TGTGCCAGCACGAGACTAGCGGGAGGAGATACGCAGTATTTT	CASTRLAGGDTQYF	TRBJ2-3	TRBV12-3/TRBV12-4	.	TRBD2
TGTGCCAGCAGTCCCCCAGTCCAAGGGCAGTATTTT	CASSPPVQGQYF	TRBJ2-3	TRBV28	.	.
TGTGCCAGCAGTTGGGGACAGGGCCGAGGCAAAAACATTCAGTACTTC	CASSWGQGRGKNIQYF	TRBJ2-4	TRBV6-2/TRBV6-3	.	TRBD1
TGTGCCATCAGTGGGACAGGGGACTACGAGCAGTACTTC	CAISGTGDYEQYF	TRBJ2-7	TRBV10-3	.	TRBD1
TGTGCCAGCAGGACAAAAACGGGAGGCGGCCCGCAAGAGACCCAGTACTTC	CASRTKTGGGPQETQYF	TRBJ2-5	TRBV6-6	once	TRBD2
TGTGCCAGCAGCCCTCAGGGCATCGAGCAGTTCTTC	CASSPQGIEQFF	TRBJ2-1	TRBV7-9	.	.
TGTGCCAGCAGTAGACCCGGACAGGGGATCGAGACCCAGTACTTC	CASSRPGQGIETQYF	TRBJ2-5	TRBV28	.	TRBD1
TGTGCCAGCAGCTTAGTCGAAGGTTTCGATACGCAGTATTTT	CASSLVEGFDTQYF	TRBJ2-3	TRBV7-9	.	.
TGTGCCAGCAGTTTAAACAGGGGATCGCAGTATTTT	CASSLNRGSQYF	TRBJ2-3	TRBV28	once	TRBD1
TGTGCCAGCAGCTCTCCCTCGTACAGGGGGCGAGAGACCCAGTACTTC	CASSSPSYRGRETQYF	TRBJ2-5	TRBV12-3/TRBV12-4	.	TRBD1
TGCGCCAGCAGCCAAGGCGGCCGTTTAAACAATGAGCAGTACTTC	CASSQGGRLNNEQYF	TRBJ2-7	TRBV4-1	.	.
TGTGCCAGCAGTCCAGACTTATCCAATGAGCAGTTCTTC	CASSPDLSNEQFF	TRBJ2-1	TRBV2	once	.
TGTGCCAGCACTTACCGGGTGGGGGAGACCCAGTACTTC	CASTYRVGETQYF	TRBJ2-5	TRBV7-3	.	.
TGTGCCAGCAGCCAACAATATACGCAGTATTTT	CASSQQYTQYF	TRBJ2-3	TRBV3-1	once	.
TGCAGTGCCAGATTAAGAACCGGGTTAATAGAAGAGACCCAGTACTTC	CSARLRTGLIEETQYF	TRBJ2-5	TRBV20-1	.	.